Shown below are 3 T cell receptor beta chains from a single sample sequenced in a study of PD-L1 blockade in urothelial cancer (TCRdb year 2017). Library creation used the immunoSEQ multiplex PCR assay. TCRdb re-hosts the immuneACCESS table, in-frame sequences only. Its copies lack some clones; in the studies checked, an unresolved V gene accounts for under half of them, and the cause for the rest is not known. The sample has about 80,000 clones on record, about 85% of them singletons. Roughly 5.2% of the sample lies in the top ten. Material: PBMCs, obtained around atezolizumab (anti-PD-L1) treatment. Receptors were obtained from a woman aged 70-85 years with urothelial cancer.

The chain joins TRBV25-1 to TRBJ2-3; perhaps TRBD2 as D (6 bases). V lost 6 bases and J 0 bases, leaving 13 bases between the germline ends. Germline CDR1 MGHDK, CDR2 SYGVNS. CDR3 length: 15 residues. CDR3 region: CASSHHGGSTDTQYF. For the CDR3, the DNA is TGTGCCAGCAGCCACCACGGGGGTAGCACAGATACGCAGTATTTT.

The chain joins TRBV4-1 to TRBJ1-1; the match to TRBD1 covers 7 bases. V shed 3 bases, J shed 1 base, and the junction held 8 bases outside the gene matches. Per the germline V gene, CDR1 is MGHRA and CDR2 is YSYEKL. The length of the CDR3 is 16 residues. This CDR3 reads CASSHPGQLTNTEAFF. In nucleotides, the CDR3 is TGCGCCAGCAGCCATCCGGGACAGCTAACGAACACTGAAGCTTTCTTT.

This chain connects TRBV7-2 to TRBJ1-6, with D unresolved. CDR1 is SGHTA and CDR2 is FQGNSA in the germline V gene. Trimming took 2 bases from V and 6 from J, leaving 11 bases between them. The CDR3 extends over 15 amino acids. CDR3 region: CASSLQMGVNSPLHF. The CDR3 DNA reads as TGTGCCAGCAGCTTACAGATGGGAGTTAATTCACCCCTCCACTTT.